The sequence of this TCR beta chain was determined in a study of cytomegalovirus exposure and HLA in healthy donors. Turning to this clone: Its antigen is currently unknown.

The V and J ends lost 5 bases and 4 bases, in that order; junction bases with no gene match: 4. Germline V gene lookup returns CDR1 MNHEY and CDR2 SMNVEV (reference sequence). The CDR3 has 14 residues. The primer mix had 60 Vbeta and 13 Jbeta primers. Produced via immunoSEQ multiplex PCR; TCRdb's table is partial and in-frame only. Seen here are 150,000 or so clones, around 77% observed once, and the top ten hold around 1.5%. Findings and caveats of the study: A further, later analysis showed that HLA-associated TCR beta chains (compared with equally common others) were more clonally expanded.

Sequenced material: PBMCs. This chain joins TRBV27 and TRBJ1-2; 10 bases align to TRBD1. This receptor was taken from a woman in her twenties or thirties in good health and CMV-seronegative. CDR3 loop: CASSPRQGAYGYTF. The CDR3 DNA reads TGTGCCAGCAGTCCCCGACAGGGGGCCTATGGCTACACCTTC.